A selection of T cell receptor beta chains follows, all from one sample in a study of blood T cell repertoires in COVID-19. Data came from immunoSEQ multiplex PCR; TCRdb stores just in-frame clones and leaves some out. The repertoire consists of 250,000 to 300,000 clones, with roughly 87% occurring once and the leading ten covering 2.2%. Material: peripheral blood. These receptor sequences come from a woman aged 50 to 60 who had recovered from COVID-19. Both conserved end residues are part of each CDR3. A D gene is named only where the DNA matches it firmly. For some rows the clone size is stated as once, few or many, or as a class when expanded; others skip it.

j_gene,abundance,len,d_gene,v_gene,CDR3nt,CDR3aa
TRBJ2-7,.,13,.,TRBV6-2/TRBV6-3,TGTGCCAGCAGTCGTACAGGGTCCTACGAGCAGTACTTC,CASSRTGSYEQYF
TRBJ1-3,.,12,TRBD1,TRBV10-3,TGTGCCATCGGCGACAGGGAGGACACCATATATTTT,CAIGDREDTIYF
TRBJ2-3,.,15,TRBD2,TRBV6-4,TGTGCCAGCAGTGACTCAACGGGGGGGCCAGATACGCAGTATTTT,CASSDSTGGPDTQYF
TRBJ2-7,.,11,.,TRBV7-9,TGTGCCAGCAGCTACTCAAGCGAGCAGTACTTC,CASSYSSEQYF
TRBJ2-5,.,14,.,TRBV28,TGTGCCAGCAGTTTGGGGGGTATCCAAGAGACCCAGTACTTC,CASSLGGIQETQYF
TRBJ2-7,.,15,TRBD2,TRBV7-2,TGTGCCAGCAGCTCCTCACTAGCGGGGTCTTACGAGCAGTACTTC,CASSSSLAGSYEQYF
TRBJ1-1,.,14,TRBD1,TRBV6-5,TGTGCCAGCAGTTACGGAGGACAGGGGGGCGAAGCTTTCTTT,CASSYGGQGGEAFF
TRBJ2-3,.,14,.,TRBV19,TGTGCCACCCAGAGGTTGGGGCGGGAAGATACGCAGTATTTT,CATQRLGREDTQYF
TRBJ2-1,.,16,TRBD2,TRBV9,TGTGCCAGCAGCCGCTCGACTAGCGGGGGGGCCGATGAGCAGTTCTTC,CASSRSTSGGADEQFF
TRBJ2-7,.,13,.,TRBV5-1,TGCGCCAGCAGCCTCGGACTGGACTACGAGCAGTACTTC,CASSLGLDYEQYF
TRBJ2-1,.,15,TRBD2,TRBV2,TGTGCCAGCAGTAAGGGACTAGCGGGGGGAAATGAGCAGTTCTTC,CASSKGLAGGNEQFF
TRBJ2-7,.,15,.,TRBV3-1/TRBV3-2,TGTGCCAGCAGCCAAGGGGCGGGGCCGGACTACGAGCAGTACTTC,CASSQGAGPDYEQYF
TRBJ2-5,.,17,.,TRBV27,TGTGCCAGCAGTTTAAAACCCAACAAAGGGGCGCGGGAGACCCAGTACTTC,CASSLKPNKGARETQYF
TRBJ2-2,.,15,TRBD2,TRBV6-2/TRBV6-3,TGTGCCAGCAGTTTAGCGGGGGGGAACACCGGGGAGCTGTTTTTT,CASSLAGGNTGELFF
TRBJ1-6,.,14,TRBD1,TRBV27,TGTGCCAGCAGAACCGGGACAGTGGGATCACCCCTCCACTTT,CASRTGTVGSPLHF
TRBJ1-2,.,17,TRBD1,TRBV28,TGTGCCAGCAGTTTATCCGGGACAGGGCTATTTCAGAATGGCTACACCTTC,CASSLSGTGLFQNGYTF
TRBJ1-2,.,14,.,TRBV27,TGTGCCAGCAGCACGGCCAGGGGTACTTATGGCTACACCTTC,CASSTARGTYGYTF
TRBJ1-2,.,11,.,TRBV6-2/TRBV6-3,TGTGCCAGCAGTCGGGTCTATGGCTACACCTTC,CASSRVYGYTF
TRBJ1-4,.,15,TRBD1,TRBV9,TGTGCCAGCAGCGGACGGACAGGGCCGAATGAAAAACTGTTTTTT,CASSGRTGPNEKLFF
TRBJ1-1,.,14,TRBD1,TRBV28,TGTGCCAGCAGTTTCTGGACAGGGAACACTGAAGCTTTCTTT,CASSFWTGNTEAFF
TRBJ1-2,.,17,.,TRBV2,TGTGCCAGCACCGCCCCCTCCGGGGTCCCAGCTAACTATGGCTACACCTTC,CASTAPSGVPANYGYTF
TRBJ1-1,few,15,.,TRBV5-4,TGTGCCAGCAGCCCCCTTGGGGGGGTGGGCACTGAAGCTTTCTTT,CASSPLGGVGTEAFF